The 30 T cell receptor beta chains below all came from one sample that was sequenced in a study of blood T cell repertoires in COVID-19. Profiling relied on immunoSEQ multiplex PCR, and the TCRdb table lists in-frame clones only, not all of them. The sample consists of some 60,000 clones, 90% of them appearing once. The sample comprised peripheral blood. Receptors were obtained from a man aged 55-75 years with acute or convalescent COVID-19.

The chain recombines TRBV5-1 with TRBJ2-1, with D unclear. Germline V gives CDR1 SGHRS, CDR2 YFSETQ. Trimming removed 1 base at V and 4 bases at J, with 12 bases between. CDR3 length: 15 residues. The CDR3, as DNA: TGCGCCAGCAGCTTGAATGCAGAGACTTACAATGAGCAGTTCTTC. Translating it yields CASSLNAETYNEQFF. The whole variable domain, filled in from reference TRBV5-1 and TRBJ2-1, reads KAGVTQTPRYLIKTRGQQVTLSCSPISGHRSVSWYQQTPGQGLQFLFEYFSETQRNKGNFPGRFSGRQFSNSRSEMNVSTLELGDSALYLCASSLNAETYNEQFFGPGTRLTVL.

In this sample, this clone turned up once. The chain links TRBV2 to TRBJ1-6; no clear D. The CDR3 consists of 12 residues. Trimming removed 6 bases at V and 13 bases at J, with 13 bases between. Looked up from germline, CDR1 is SNHLY and CDR2 is FYNNEI. CDR3 coding DNA: TGTGCCAGCAGGGGCACCTCCGGTCCCCTCCACTTT. Protein sequence: CASRGTSGPLHF.

There are a few counts of this clone. This chain joins TRBV5-5 and TRBJ1-4, with 11 bases lining up with TRBD1. J was trimmed by 8 bases and V by 4 bases; bases with no gene match: 10. Germline lookup yields CDR1 SGHKS and CDR2 YYEKEE (reference sequence). The CDR3 consists of 16 residues. Here the CDR3 DNA reads TGTGCCAGCAGCCCGGCCGGGGGGACAGGGGGAGAAAAACTGTTTTTT. Translated, it gives CASSPAGGTGGEKLFF.

The chain employs TRBV7-9 and TRBJ1-5; D is uncertain. The V gene's germline CDR1 is SEHNR and CDR2 FQNEAQ (reference sequence). The CDR3 totals 12 residues. Trimming took off 3 bases at V and 6 bases at J, with 6 bases between the two ends. The CDR3 region is CASSLNFQPQHF. CDR3 sequence (DNA): TGTGCCAGCAGCTTGAACTTTCAGCCCCAGCATTTT.

V is TRBV5-1 and J is TRBJ1-3; D may be TRBD1 (5 bases). This CDR3 spans 17 amino acids. Germline V gene data show CDR1 as SGHRS and CDR2 as YFSETQ. V lost 0 bases and J 1 base, leaving 14 bases between the germline ends. In DNA form, the CDR3 reads TGCGCCAGCAGCTTGGCCGGCAGGGATCGTTCTGGAAACACCATATATTTT. Its translation: CASSLAGRDRSGNTIYF.

The chain combines TRBV18 with TRBJ1-5; D is unclear. The CDR3 is 15 amino acids. Per germline, CDR1 KGHSH and CDR2 LQKENI. V dropped 2 bases and J dropped 3 bases, with 11 bases sitting between them. CDR3 protein: CASSPGGPINQPQHF. The CDR3 nucleotides are TGTGCCAGCTCACCAGGAGGGCCTATCAATCAGCCCCAGCATTTT.

V and J are TRBV19 and TRBJ2-7, with 7 bases matching TRBD1. This CDR3 is built from 12 residues. Trimming cost V 10 bases and J 7 bases; bases outside gene matches: 10. Germline V lookup: CDR1 LNHDA, CDR2 SQIVND (reference sequence). The CDR3 DNA follows: TGTGCCACAGGGGGTTCGATGGGGGAGCAGTACTTC. This gives the protein CATGGSMGEQYF.

In this sample, this clone turned up once. The chain employs TRBV5-4 and TRBJ1-4; D might be TRBD1 (5 bases). The CDR3 is 15 residues long. V lost 4 bases and J 5 bases, leaving 15 bases between the germline ends. The germline gives CDR1 SGHNT, CDR2 YYREEE (reference sequence). The CDR3 loop is CASSRQTVENEKLFF. CDR3 nucleotide sequence: TGTGCCAGCAGCCGCCAGACAGTGGAGAATGAAAAACTGTTTTTT.

The V and J genes are TRBV24-1 and TRBJ1-2; no definite D call. This CDR3 is built from 15 residues. Deletions cut 3 bases from V and 5 bases from J, with 15 bases between. Germline CDR1 is KGHDR and CDR2 is SFDVKD. The CDR3 region is CATSDMTTLTYGYTF. The CDR3 DNA follows: TGTGCCACCAGTGATATGACAACTCTTACTTATGGCTACACCTTC.

The V and J genes are TRBV9 and TRBJ2-1; 7 bases map to TRBD2. The length of the CDR3 is 18 residues. Trimming at V came to 6 bases and at J to 6 bases, leaving 21 bases not matched to a gene. Germline-derived CDR1 and CDR2 are SGDLS and YYNGEE. CDR3 region: CASTHREVLGGAFNEQFF. The CDR3 coding sequence is TGTGCCAGCACCCATCGAGAGGTTCTGGGAGGGGCCTTCAATGAGCAGTTCTTC.

This clone was picked up one time. The chain carries TRBV2 and TRBJ1-4; D not resolved. The CDR3 consists of 14 residues. Trimming took off 4 bases at V and 7 bases at J, with 13 bases between the two ends. Germline V gene sequence: CDR1 SNHLY, CDR2 FYNNEI. For the CDR3, the DNA is TGTGCCAGCAGTGGGGAGGGAGGGTCTGAAAAACTGTTTTTT. Amino acids: CASSGEGGSEKLFF.

This clone is a singleton in its sample. The genes are TRBV5-6 and TRBJ1-1; TRBD1 might be the D (6 bases). Germline CDR1 and CDR2: SGHDT and YYEEEE. The ends were cut back, 1 base at V and 10 bases at J, with 14 bases in the middle. The CDR3 totals 13 residues. The CDR3 DNA is TGTGCCAGCAGCTTGTTTGAAGGGGGACGAGCTTTCTTT. It translates to CASSLFEGGRAFF.

The chain is built from TRBV7-8 and TRBJ1-1; 7 positions match TRBD1. Germline V lookup: CDR1 SGHVS, CDR2 FQNEAQ. CDR3 length: 11 amino acids. Trimming at V came to 5 bases and at J to 11 bases, leaving 5 bases not matched to a gene. CDR3 protein: CASSADREAFF. The CDR3 nucleotides are TGTGCCAGCAGCGCCGACAGGGAGGCTTTCTTT. Full variable domain (remainder filled in from reference TRBV7-8 and TRBJ1-1): GAGVSQSPRYKVAKRGQDVALRCDPISGHVSLFWYQQALGQGPEFLTYFQNEAQLDKSGLPSDRFFAERPEGSVSTLKIQRTQQEDSAVYLCASSADREAFFGQGTRLTVV.

V usage is TRBV2 and J usage is TRBJ2-3; D is possibly TRBD1 (5 bases). Germline lookup yields CDR1 SNHLY and CDR2 FYNNEI. This CDR3 contains 14 residues. Trimming shortened V by 7 bases and J by 3 bases, and 14 bases separated the two germline ends. CDR3 in amino acids: CASKLAGSTDTQYF. For the CDR3, the DNA is TGTGCCAGCAAGTTGGCAGGGTCGACAGATACGCAGTATTTT.

This chain connects TRBV18 to TRBJ1-1; tentatively, D is TRBD1 (6 bases). Between the trimmed V and J ends, which lost 6 bases and 8 bases, there was a span of 13 bases. CDR3 length: 12 residues. Germline CDR1 reads KGHSH; CDR2 reads LQKENI. CDR3 DNA: TGTGCCAGCTCCCTGACAGGAACCGAAGCTTTCTTT. Its protein product is CASSLTGTEAFF.

The V call is TRBV5-1, the J call TRBJ1-2; 11 bases match TRBD1. Germline V gene lookup returns CDR1 SGHRS and CDR2 YFSETQ. The CDR3 is 14 residues long. V dropped 4 bases and J dropped 7; count of bases not matched to a gene: 6. The CDR3 DNA is TGCGCCAGCAGCCTAGGACAGGGGGCGATTGGCTACACCTTC. This codes for CASSLGQGAIGYTF.

The V gene is TRBV30, the J gene TRBJ1-2; weak D call: TRBD1 (5 bases). This CDR3 is 13 amino acids long. CDR1 and CDR2 from the germline V gene are GTSNPN and SVGIG (reference sequence). V was clipped by 2 bases and J by 2 bases, with 9 bases between them. The CDR3: CAWSPGSNYGYTF. The CDR3 nucleotides are TGTGCCTGGAGTCCAGGGTCGAACTATGGCTACACCTTC.

The chain carries TRBV7-2 and TRBJ1-1; D gene ambiguous. The V end lost 1 base, the J end lost 10 bases, and 13 bases lay between the germline ends. Per germline, CDR1 SGHTA and CDR2 FQGNSA. The CDR3 has 13 amino acids. In DNA form, the CDR3 reads TGTGCCAGCAGCTTAGACGTCCCAGCGTCAGCTTTCTTT. It translates to CASSLDVPASAFF.

The chain has TRBV6-5 and TRBJ2-3; TRBD2 agrees at 9 bases. Germline CDR1 MNHEY, CDR2 SVGAGI. The V and J ends lost 7 bases and 4 bases, in that order; junction bases with no gene match: 6. The CDR3 is 14 residues long. The CDR3 region is CASTRGGGADTQYF. The DNA for the CDR3 is TGTGCCAGCACTCGCGGCGGGGGGGCAGATACGCAGTATTTT.

The V gene is TRBV27, the J gene TRBJ1-5; 9 nucleotides align to TRBD1. V lost 2 bases, J lost 12 bases, and 8 bases stayed unmatched. This CDR3 comprises 14 residues. The germline V gene encodes CDR1 MNHEY and CDR2 SMNVEV (reference sequence). The CDR3 DNA reads TGTGCCAGCAGTTTAGGACAGGGGTTCTTAAACCAGCATTTT. Its protein product is CASSLGQGFLNQHF.

J is TRBJ2-4 and V is TRBV6-5; maybe TRBD2 (6 bases). V was shortened by 7 bases and J by 5 bases, with 18 bases between the two germline ends. This CDR3 contains 15 residues. CDR1 and CDR2 (germline): MNHEY, SVGAGI. The CDR3 nucleotides read TGTGCCAGCAACGACGCGACTAGGGCAGAAAACATTCAGTACTTC. Translated: CASNDATRAENIQYF.

The V and J genes are TRBV4-1 and TRBJ1-2, with 7 bases aligning to TRBD1. V shed 5 bases, J shed 6 bases, and the junction held 3 bases outside the gene matches. CDR1 is MGHRA and CDR2 is YSYEKL in the germline V gene. This CDR3 contains 12 residues. As DNA, the CDR3 is TGCGCCAGCAGCGACAGGGTGAATGGCTACACCTTC. It translates to CASSDRVNGYTF.

V and J are TRBV11-3 and TRBJ2-3; 8 positions agree with TRBD1. Germline assignment: CDR1 SGHNT and CDR2 YENEEA. The CDR3 loop spans 15 amino acids. Germline trimming cut 4 bases from V and 2 bases from J; bases unmatched to any gene: 5. CDR3 region: CASSSGQGTTDTQYF. CDR3 bases: TGTGCCAGCAGCTCCGGACAGGGAACCACAGATACGCAGTATTTT.

A few counts support this clone. The chain combines TRBV10-1 with TRBJ2-2; D unclear. The V gene lost 6 bases and the J gene lost 3 bases, with 8 bases spanning the gap. This CDR3 spans 13 amino acids. The germline CDR1 and CDR2 sequences are WNHNN and SYGVQD (reference sequence). The chain's CDR3 is CASSDLDTGELFF. CDR3 nucleotides: TGCGCCAGCAGCGACTTAGACACCGGGGAGCTGTTTTTT.

V usage is TRBV7-9 and J usage is TRBJ2-5, with 9 bases identical to TRBD2. CDR1 and CDR2 (germline): SEHNR, FQNEAQ (reference sequence). CDR3 length: 15 amino acids. Trimming at V came to 4 bases and at J to 5 bases, leaving 8 bases not matched to a gene. CDR3 nucleotides: TGTGCCAGCAGCTCCTTGCTAGCGGGACGGGAGACCCAGTACTTC. Its translation is CASSSLLAGRETQYF.

This rearrangement joins TRBV30 to TRBJ2-3; maybe TRBD1 (6 bases). Trimming pared 2 bases from V and 8 bases from J, leaving 17 bases between. Looked up from germline, CDR1 is GTSNPN and CDR2 is SVGIG (reference sequence). This CDR3 region has 14 residues. CDR3 DNA sequence: TGTGCCTGGAGTACTGGACAGCTCCAGGTTACGCAGTATTTT. This translates into CAWSTGQLQVTQYF.

About this clone: The same CDR3 is also encoded by other DNA sequences in this sample. The chain uses TRBV18 and TRBJ1-1, with D unresolved. V lost 4 bases, J lost 0 bases, and 3 bases lay in between. The germline gives CDR1 KGHSH, CDR2 LQKENI. The CDR3 contains 12 residues. The CDR3 loop reads CASSLMNTEAFF. CDR3 nucleotides: TGTGCCAGCTCACTAATGAACACTGAAGCTTTCTTT. The complete variable domain, with remaining parts taken from reference TRBV18 and TRBJ1-1, reads NAGVMQNPRHLVRRRGQEARLRCSPMKGHSHVYWYRQLPEEGLKFMVYLQKENIIDESGMPKERFSAEFPKEGPSILRIQQVVRGDSAAYFCASSLMNTEAFFGQGTRLTVV.

The chain combines TRBV19 with TRBJ2-2, with D possibly TRBD1 on 6 matching bases. V shed 0 bases and J shed 6 bases, with 20 bases lying between them. Per the germline V gene, CDR1 is LNHDA and CDR2 is SQIVND (reference sequence). This CDR3 has 18 amino acids. CDR3 protein: CASSIDATDRFFAGELFF. The CDR3 DNA follows: TGTGCCAGTAGTATAGACGCCACCGACAGGTTTTTCGCCGGGGAGCTGTTTTTT. Filled out from reference TRBV19 and TRBJ2-2, the complete variable domain reads DGGITQSPKYLFRKEGQNVTLSCEQNLNHDAMYWYRQDPGQGLRLIYYSQIVNDFQKGDIAEGYSVSREKKESFPLTVTSAQKNPTAFYLCASSIDATDRFFAGELFFGEGSRLTVL.

The chain links TRBV6-7 to TRBJ1-5; 11 bases fit TRBD1. TRBV6-7 belongs to the ORF category, with a function that is uncertain. J was trimmed by 6 bases and V by 6 bases; bases with no gene match: 22. The CDR3 has 20 residues. The CDR3 nucleotides are TGTGCCAGCAGGGGACAGGGGGTGGAGTGGTCAGCGGTAAGGTTTCAGCCCCAGCATTTT. It is translated as CASRGQGVEWSAVRFQPQHF.

V usage is TRBV5-4 and J usage is TRBJ1-6; D not resolved. The CDR3 length is 19 residues. The V and J ends lost 0 bases and 8 bases respectively, with 24 bases between them. Germline CDR1 SGHNT, CDR2 YYREEE (reference sequence). CDR3 bases: TGTGCCAGCAGCTTGGATGGCGGGTTGCGGGGAAAACCTGATTCACCCCTCCACTTT. As protein: CASSLDGGLRGKPDSPLHF.